Listed here are 18 T cell receptor beta chains from one sample, sequenced in a study of blood T cell repertoires in COVID-19. Clones were read by immunoSEQ multiplex PCR, and TCRdb kept only the in-frame ones, dropping some. The sample records 70,000 to 95,000 clones, just under 85% being singletons. The sample taken for sequencing was peripheral blood. These receptors originate from a woman in her 70s with active or convalescent COVID-19.

V usage is TRBV24-1 and J usage is TRBJ2-3; 9 bases are a match to TRBD1. CDR1 and CDR2 (germline): KGHDR, SFDVKD. V lost 5 bases and J lost 2; bases outside the gene matches: 13. This CDR3 has 18 residues. CDR3 coding DNA: TGTGCCACCAGTGGCCACCCGGGACAGGGACCCTACACAGATACGCAGTATTTT. The encoded protein is CATSGHPGQGPYTDTQYF.

This chain links TRBV5-1 with TRBJ1-6; perhaps TRBD1 as D (5 bases). Trimming took off 1 base at V and 7 bases at J, with 15 bases between the two ends. The CDR3 is 16 amino acids. CDR1 and CDR2 from the germline V gene are SGHRS and YFSETQ. The CDR3 sequence is CASSLTGPMGNSPLHF. The DNA for the CDR3 is TGCGCCAGCAGCTTGACAGGCCCCATGGGGAATTCACCCCTCCACTTT.

The V gene is TRBV6-6, the J gene TRBJ1-5; 7 bases align to TRBD1. CDR3 size: 13 residues. Germline V gene lookup returns CDR1 MNHNY and CDR2 SVGAGI (reference sequence). V lost 8 bases, J lost 4 bases, and 5 bases stayed unmatched. CDR3 sequence: CASVMTGNQPQHF. CDR3 in DNA: TGTGCCAGCGTAATGACAGGGAATCAGCCCCAGCATTTT.

The chain couples TRBV15 to TRBJ2-7; D is possibly TRBD2 (7 bases). CDR1 LNHNV and CDR2 YYDKDF come from the germline V gene (reference sequence). The length of the CDR3 is 15 residues. Between the trimmed V and J ends, which lost 3 bases and 0 bases, there was a span of 12 bases. DNA for the CDR3: TGTGCCACCAGCAGGGAAGGGGGGGGCTCCTACGAGCAGTACTTC. Its translation: CATSREGGGSYEQYF.

The CDR3 bases are TGCGCCAGCAGCCTGGGCCTGGGGGGAAATCAGCCCCAGCATTTT. The encoded protein is CASSLGLGGNQPQHF. V is TRBV5-1 and J is TRBJ1-5; a weak D match, TRBD1 (5 bases). The CDR3 has 15 residues. The ends were cut back, 4 bases at V and 4 bases at J, with 15 bases in the middle. The V gene's germline CDR1 is SGHRS and CDR2 YFSETQ.

V gene TRBV5-1 combines with J gene TRBJ2-2; 9 nucleotides match TRBD1. In germline, CDR1 is SGHRS, CDR2 YFSETQ. The CDR3 length is 14 residues. With 4 bases clipped from V and 6 bases from J, the junction kept 4 bases outside the gene matches. The CDR3 region has the DNA TGCGCCAGCAGCCCGGGGACAGGGCCCGGGGAGCTGTTTTTT. Translating it yields CASSPGTGPGELFF.

The gene calls are TRBV7-9 and TRBJ1-6, with 8 bases aligning to TRBD1. Trimming took 2 bases from V and 6 from J; bases not matched to a gene: 0. Germline CDR1 reads SEHNR; CDR2 reads FQNEAQ (reference sequence). This CDR3 region has 14 residues. The CDR3 is CASSLQGANSPLHF. The CDR3 DNA sequence: TGTGCCAGCAGCTTACAGGGGGCTAATTCACCCCTCCACTTT.

This clone has more than one count but fewer than ten. V gene TRBV2 combines with J gene TRBJ2-2; the match to TRBD2 covers 8 bases. The CDR3 spans 15 residues. Per the germline V gene, CDR1 is SNHLY and CDR2 is FYNNEI. J was trimmed by 4 bases and V by 4 bases; bases with no gene match: 5. CDR3 amino acids: CASSVRGAATGELFF. CDR3 in DNA: TGTGCCAGCAGTGTGCGGGGGGCGGCCACCGGGGAGCTGTTTTTT.

CDR3 residues: CASSRGLAGGVGSNEQFF. DNA for the CDR3: TGCGCCAGCAGCCGCGGACTAGCGGGGGGGGTTGGTAGCAATGAGCAGTTCTTC. This chain joins TRBV4-3 and TRBJ2-1, with 15 nucleotides matching TRBD2. The CDR3 covers 18 residues. V was pared by 4 bases and J by 6 bases, with 10 bases of the junction left unmatched. CDR1 LGHNA and CDR2 YSLEER come from the germline V gene.

This clone was seen once. The genes are TRBV7-8 and TRBJ1-1; D is perhaps TRBD1 (5 bases). Per the germline V gene, CDR1 is SGHVS and CDR2 is FQNEAQ. V shed 2 bases and J shed 1 base, with 11 bases lying between them. This CDR3 is built from 15 residues. The DNA of the CDR3 is TGTGCCAGCAGCTTATCCCGGACAAGGAACACTGAAGCTTTCTTT. This codes for CASSLSRTRNTEAFF.

V is TRBV5-1 and J is TRBJ1-6; possibly TRBD1 for D (6 bases). The CDR3 has 16 residues. Germline-derived CDR1 and CDR2 are SGHRS and YFSETQ. V gave up 7 bases and J gave up 0 bases, with 14 bases separating them. The CDR3 loop reads CASSSQGSSYNSPLHF. For the CDR3, the DNA is TGCGCCAGCTCCTCCCAGGGGAGCTCCTATAATTCACCCCTCCACTTT. The full variable domain, with the rest looked up from reference TRBV5-1 and TRBJ1-6, is KAGVTQTPRYLIKTRGQQVTLSCSPISGHRSVSWYQQTPGQGLQFLFEYFSETQRNKGNFPGRFSGRQFSNSRSEMNVSTLELGDSALYLCASSSQGSSYNSPLHFGNGTRLTVT.

The V and J genes are TRBV24-1 and TRBJ2-7; weak D call: TRBD2 (7 bases). The CDR3 is made up of 15 amino acids. Looked up from germline, CDR1 is KGHDR and CDR2 is SFDVKD. The ends were cut back, 3 bases at V and 6 bases at J, with 17 bases in the middle. CDR3 protein: CATSDGGGRTAEQYF. The DNA of the CDR3 is TGTGCCACCAGTGATGGGGGGGGCCGGACCGCCGAGCAGTACTTC.

The V call is TRBV7-6, the J call TRBJ2-1; 10 bases map to TRBD2. CDR1 and CDR2 from the germline V gene are SGHVS and FNYEAQ. The CDR3 has 15 residues. With 2 bases clipped from V and 7 bases from J, the junction kept 5 bases outside the gene matches. CDR3 amino acids: CASSLIAGGPNEQFF. The CDR3 DNA sequence: TGTGCCAGCAGCTTAATAGCGGGGGGCCCGAATGAGCAGTTCTTC.

This chain links TRBV28 with TRBJ1-6; 9 nucleotides align to TRBD1. This CDR3 is built from 16 residues. V lost 8 bases to trimming and J lost 6 bases; unmatched junction nucleotides: 11. Germline-derived CDR1 and CDR2 are MDHEN and SYDVKM. The CDR3 here is CASGGTGLAFNSPLHF. In DNA form, the CDR3 reads TGTGCCAGCGGGGGGACAGGGTTAGCTTTTAATTCACCCCTCCACTTT.

The J gene is TRBJ2-2, the V gene TRBV11-3, with a weak D call TRBD1 (6 bases). Trimming cost V 1 base and J 5 bases, with 11 bases left between them. The CDR3 runs to 15 residues. Germline CDR1 and CDR2: SGHNT and YENEEA. The CDR3: CASSLAGQGTGELFF. The CDR3 DNA follows: TGTGCCAGCAGCTTAGCTGGGCAGGGGACCGGGGAGCTGTTTTTT.

The J gene is TRBJ1-3, the V gene TRBV5-4; 8 nucleotides line up with TRBD1. Germline V gene lookup returns CDR1 SGHNT and CDR2 YYREEE (reference sequence). The CDR3 loop spans 17 amino acids. The trim removed 1 base at V and 4 bases at J, leaving 10 bases unmatched. CDR3 sequence: CASSLTQNRGGGNTIYF. In DNA, the CDR3 is TGTGCCAGCAGCTTGACGCAAAACAGGGGGGGCGGAAACACCATATATTTT.

The chain joins TRBV10-1 to TRBJ2-7; 8 bases match TRBD2. V trimming: 2 bases; J trimming: 2 bases; junction bases outside the gene matches: 5. The CDR3 extends over 15 amino acids. Per germline, CDR1 WNHNN and CDR2 SYGVQD (reference sequence). The CDR3 sequence is CASSERTGGTYEQYF. The CDR3, as DNA: TGCGCCAGCAGTGAGAGGACGGGGGGGACCTACGAGCAGTACTTC.

The rearrangement joins TRBV24-1 to TRBJ2-6, with 10 positions matching TRBD1. Per the germline V gene, CDR1 is KGHDR and CDR2 is SFDVKD. This CDR3 has 13 residues. After removal of 10 bases from V and 4 bases from J, the junction contained 0 bases not matched to a gene. This CDR3 is CATGQGGANVLTF. In DNA form, the CDR3 reads TGTGCCACGGGACAGGGGGGGGCCAACGTCCTGACTTTC.